This T cell receptor beta chain was documented in a study of cytomegalovirus exposure and HLA in healthy donors. Germline values: CDR1 SEHNR, CDR2 FQNEAQ (reference sequence). The ends were cut back, 0 bases at V and 2 bases at J, with 6 bases in the middle. The CDR3 runs to 14 residues. When sampled, the donors appeared nominally healthy, though they likely had unrecorded immune exposures. PCR employed 60 Vbeta and 13 Jbeta primers. Generated by immunoSEQ multiplex PCR, the TCRdb table keeps only in-frame clones and is missing some. The sample has under 300,000 clones; 80% to 95% are singletons. Whole-study findings and limits: Judged likely to be a sequencing artifact was a cluster of highly shared sequence variants. A later analysis showed that HLA-associated TCR beta chains had undergone more clonal expansion than equally common others. High sensitivity and specificity were reportedly achieved when the classifier diagnosed cytomegalovirus status.

As regards this clone: The target antigen is unknown.

This chain connects TRBV7-9 to TRBJ2-3; D not certain. The sample was PBMCs. The TCR comes from a girl aged 2 to 9 in good health and CMV-seronegative. The CDR3: CASSLAGATDTQYF. For the CDR3, the DNA is TGTGCCAGCAGCTTAGCGGGCGCCACAGATACGCAGTATTTT.